What follows are 10 T cell receptor beta chains derived from one specimen sequenced in a study of post-analysis software for immune sequencing data (dated by TCRdb to the mid-2010s). Paper-wide results and their limitations: Roughly 5 TRBV segments, including TRBV5-6, TRBV5-1 and TRBV20-1, were significantly more frequent in patients than controls.

Library method: PCR. Sequencer: Illumina HiSeq 2500. To reduce PCR and sequencing biases, unique molecular identifiers were incorporated into the TCR beta cDNA libraries. TCRdb reprocessed the public reads (quality trimming at Q25 with fastp, clone calling with MiXCR) and kept in-frame beta chains. CDR3 protein sequences are deduplicated, and each keeps its most common genes and DNA. The sample table shows about 560,000 distinct CDR3 sequences, and about 44% are seen once. The leading ten clones occupy more than 1.5% of the sample. Their antigens are not known. Sequencing was carried out using blood. These receptors all come from a girl between 10 and 17 years old with multiple sclerosis.

This clonotype was found once. J is TRBJ2-3 and V is TRBV2; TRBD1 is a possible D gene (5 bases). The CDR3 is 14 amino acids. Germline V lookup: CDR1 SNHLY, CDR2 FYNNEI. Trimming removed 6 bases from V and 8 bases from J, with 18 bases in between. In DNA form, the CDR3 reads TGTGCCAGCAGCCAGGGTTCCTCAGCAATTACGCAGTATTTT. Its translation: CASSQGSSAITQYF.

The V gene is TRBV6-5, the J gene TRBJ2-4; D perhaps matches TRBD1 (6 bases). Germline values: CDR1 MNHEY, CDR2 SVGAGI. The CDR3 contains 12 residues. Trimming stripped 0 bases from V and 13 bases from J, with 10 bases between. CDR3 sequence: CASSYSRGKQYF. CDR3 nucleotide sequence: TGTGCCAGCAGTTACTCGAGGGGGAAGCAGTACTTC.

This clonotype came up once. The chain links TRBV12-3 or TRBV12-4 to TRBJ2-1, with D unclear. The CDR3 contains 15 residues. Trimming shortened V by 4 bases and J by 8 bases, and 18 bases separated the two germline ends. The CDR3 DNA is TGTGCCAGCAGTTCTCAAGCTGGAGTCACCGATGAGCAGTTCTTC. As protein: CASSSQAGVTDEQFF.

This clonotype was observed a few times. The gene calls are TRBV29-1 and TRBJ1-2; 7 bases are shared with TRBD1. The J segment lost 0 bases and the V segment lost 7 bases, leaving 17 bases of the junction unmatched. The CDR3 totals 17 residues. CDR1 and CDR2 from the germline V gene are SQVTM and ANQGSEA. The CDR3: CSAAAGGTFGANYGYTF. CDR3 bases: TGCAGCGCCGCAGCAGGGGGGACCTTCGGTGCTAACTATGGCTACACCTTC.

Of note for this clonotype: A much larger clonotype is one base distant, so this may be a read error. The J gene is TRBJ2-6, the V gene TRBV5-1; D is ambiguous. The V end lost 4 bases, the J end lost 15 bases, and 20 bases lay between the germline ends. This CDR3 comprises 14 residues. Germline CDR1 SGHRS, CDR2 YFSETQ. The CDR3 DNA reads as TGCGCCAGCAGCCTCCAAGGAACAGAGCTCGCCCTGACTTTC. This translates into CASSLQGTELALTF.

The chain employs TRBV5-6 and TRBJ1-1; a weak D match, TRBD1 (5 bases). The germline V gene encodes CDR1 SGHDT and CDR2 YYEEEE. The CDR3 covers 14 residues. Trimming left V 1 base short and J 4 bases short, with 11 bases between. The CDR3 region is CASSLRGISTEAFF. DNA of the CDR3: TGTGCCAGCAGCTTGAGGGGTATTTCCACTGAAGCTTTCTTT.

This clonotype was observed a handful of times. V and J are TRBV5-1 and TRBJ2-1; D is unresolved. The V and J ends lost 1 base and 0 bases respectively, with 5 bases between them. The CDR3 totals 14 residues. Germline V CDR1 and CDR2: SGHRS, YFSETQ. The CDR3 DNA follows: TGCGCCAGCAGCTTGCGGGCCTCCTACAATGAGCAGTTCTTC. Amino acids: CASSLRASYNEQFF.

The CDR3: CSATGIQETQYF. CDR3 nucleotides: TGCAGCGCAACAGGGATCCAAGAGACCCAGTACTTC. This sequence joins TRBV29-1 and TRBJ2-5; possibly TRBD1 for D (6 bases). Germline V CDR1 and CDR2: SQVTM, ANQGSEA. Between the trimmed V and J ends, which lost 7 bases and 1 base, there was a span of 10 bases. This CDR3 region has 12 residues.

This clonotype was seen at least ten times. V gene TRBV29-1 combines with J gene TRBJ2-5, with D perhaps matching TRBD1 (7 bases). Germline-derived CDR1 and CDR2 are SQVTM and ANQGSEA. V was cut by 3 bases and J by 7 bases, with 9 bases left in between. The CDR3 extends over 11 amino acids. CDR3 bases: TGCAGCGTTGACCAGGGGGGGACCCAGTACTTC. Translated, it gives CSVDQGGTQYF.

About this clonotype itself: The junction differs from germline at one of its ends, possibly a read error. V usage is TRBV5-1 and J usage is TRBJ2-1; 14 bases are shared with TRBD2. Germline V gene sequence: CDR1 SGHRS, CDR2 YFSETQ. The CDR3 sequence is 15 residues long. For the CDR3, the DNA is TGCGCCAGCAGCTTTAGGACTAGCGGGGGGCCCGGGCAGTTCTTT. It is translated as CASSFRTSGGPGQFF.